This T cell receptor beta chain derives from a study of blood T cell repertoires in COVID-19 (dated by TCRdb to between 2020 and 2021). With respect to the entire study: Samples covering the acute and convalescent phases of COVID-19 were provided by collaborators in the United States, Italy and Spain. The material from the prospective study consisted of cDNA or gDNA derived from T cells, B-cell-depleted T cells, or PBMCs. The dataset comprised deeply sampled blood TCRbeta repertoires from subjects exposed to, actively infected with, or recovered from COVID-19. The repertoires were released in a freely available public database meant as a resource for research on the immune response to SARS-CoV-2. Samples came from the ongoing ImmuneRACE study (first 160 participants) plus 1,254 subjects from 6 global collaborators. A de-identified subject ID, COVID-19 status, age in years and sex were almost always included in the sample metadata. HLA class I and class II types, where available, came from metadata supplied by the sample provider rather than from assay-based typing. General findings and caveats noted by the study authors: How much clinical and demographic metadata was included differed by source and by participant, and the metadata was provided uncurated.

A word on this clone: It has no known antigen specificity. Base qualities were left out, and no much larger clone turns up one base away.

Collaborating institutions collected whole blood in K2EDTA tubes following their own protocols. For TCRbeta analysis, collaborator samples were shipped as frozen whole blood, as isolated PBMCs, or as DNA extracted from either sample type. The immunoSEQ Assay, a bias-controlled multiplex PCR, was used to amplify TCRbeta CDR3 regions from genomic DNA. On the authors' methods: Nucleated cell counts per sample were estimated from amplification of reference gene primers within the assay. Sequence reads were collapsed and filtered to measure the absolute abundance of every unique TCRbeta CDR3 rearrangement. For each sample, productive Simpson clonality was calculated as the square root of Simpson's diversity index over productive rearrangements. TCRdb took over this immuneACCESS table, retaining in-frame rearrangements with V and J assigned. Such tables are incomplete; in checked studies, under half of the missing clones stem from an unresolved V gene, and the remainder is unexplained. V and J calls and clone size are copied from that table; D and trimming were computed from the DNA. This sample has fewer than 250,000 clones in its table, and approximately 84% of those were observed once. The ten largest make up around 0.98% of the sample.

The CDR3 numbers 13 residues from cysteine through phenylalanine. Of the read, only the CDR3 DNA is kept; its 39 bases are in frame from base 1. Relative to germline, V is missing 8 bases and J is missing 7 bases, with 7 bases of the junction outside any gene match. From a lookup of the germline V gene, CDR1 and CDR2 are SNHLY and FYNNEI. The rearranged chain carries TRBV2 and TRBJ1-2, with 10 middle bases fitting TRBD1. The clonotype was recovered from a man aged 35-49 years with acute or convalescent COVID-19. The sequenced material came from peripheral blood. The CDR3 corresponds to CASRDRGFSGYTF. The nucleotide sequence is TGTGCCAGCCGGGACAGGGGTTTTAGTGGCTACACCTTC.